This entry lists 7 T cell receptor beta chains sequenced from one sample in a study of molecular identifiers for immune sequencing clone quantification. Each CDR3 protein gets one entry after TCRdb re-called the PCR reads with MiXCR. The sample holds about 500,000 distinct CDR3 sequences, about a fifth seen once. The sequenced sample consisted of naive CD8+ T cells from blood, with Jurkat cell RNA spiked in. Subset indicated: FACS-sorted CD8+CD4-CCR7+CD45RA+ naive T cells. The receptors were sampled from a human donor in good health. Some libraries in this study had Jurkat cell RNA spiked in.

Details on this clonotype: A read error is possible here, since a much larger clone lies one base away. This sequence joins TRBV27 and TRBJ2-2; D remains unclear. Germline loops: CDR1 MNHEY, CDR2 SMNVEV (reference sequence). This CDR3 has 15 residues. The CDR3 loop is CAGSIWAPETGELFF. CDR3 nucleotides: TGTGCCGGCAGTATATGGGCACCTGAGACCGGGGAGCTGTTTTTT.

The rearrangement links TRBV2 to TRBJ1-1, with D unclear. The germline V gene has CDR1 SNHLY and CDR2 FYNNEI. This CDR3 has 16 amino acids. V lost 1 base to trimming and J lost 4 bases, with 16 bases between them. DNA of the CDR3: TGTGCCAGCAGTGAAGGAGTTAGCGACACCCCCACTGAAGCTTTCTTT. It encodes CASSEGVSDTPTEAFF.

The sample holds many counts of this clonotype. This chain connects TRBV20-1 to TRBJ1-1; 7 bases are a match to TRBD1. This CDR3 is 14 amino acids long. V lost 1 base and J lost 5; bases outside the gene matches: 7. The germline CDR1 and CDR2 sequences are DFQATT and SNEGSKA (reference sequence). CDR3 protein: CSARGETGSTEAFF. The CDR3 nucleotides read TGCAGTGCTAGAGGGGAGACAGGGTCGACTGAAGCTTTCTTT.

This clonotype was counted between two and nine times. The J gene is TRBJ2-2, the V gene TRBV12-3 or TRBV12-4; D is uncertain. This CDR3 region has 14 residues. V lost 1 base, J lost 7 bases, and 10 bases lay in between. Written as DNA, the CDR3 is TGTGCCAGCAGTTTAGTACTCCACGTCGGGGAGCTGTTTTTT. Its protein product is CASSLVLHVGELFF.

The chain employs TRBV5-1 and TRBJ2-3; D might be TRBD2 (6 bases). The germline V and J ends were trimmed by 4 bases and 1 base, with 13 bases remaining between them. Germline V gives CDR1 SGHRS, CDR2 YFSETQ. The CDR3 sequence is 15 residues long. In DNA form, the CDR3 reads TGCGCCAGCAGCGCGCCGGGGGAGGGCACAGATACGCAGTATTTT. Protein: CASSAPGEGTDTQYF.

The sample holds many counts of this clonotype. The CDR3 sequence: CASTMGLAVFSGANVLTF. In nucleotides, the CDR3 is TGTGCCAGCACCATGGGACTAGCGGTCTTCTCTGGGGCCAACGTCCTGACTTTC. The chain joins TRBV13 to TRBJ2-6; 11 bases map to TRBD2. The CDR3 sequence is 18 residues long. Germline V gene data show CDR1 as PRHDT and CDR2 as FYEKMQ (reference sequence). The V segment lost 7 bases and the J segment 0 bases; nucleotides outside the gene matches: 8.

This clonotype turned up a few times. The chain has TRBV2 and TRBJ1-1, with a weak D call TRBD1 (6 bases). The CDR3 runs 15 residues. Germline V CDR1 and CDR2: SNHLY, FYNNEI. Trimming removed 1 base from V and 5 bases from J, with 14 bases in between. CDR3: CASSEGRQGKTEAFF. For the CDR3, the DNA is TGTGCCAGCAGTGAAGGTCGCCAGGGGAAAACTGAAGCTTTCTTT.